In its sample, the clone carrying this T cell receptor (beta chain) was seen many times. Its matching antigen is unknown. TCRdb reanalysed the reads using MiXCR and keeps one entry per CDR3 protein. The data hold more than 350,000 distinct CDR3 sequences, with around 32% observed a single time. The CDR3 is 13 amino acids. V was pared by 5 bases and J by 5 bases, with 4 bases of the junction left unmatched. Germline values: CDR1 SEHNR, CDR2 FQNEAQ (reference sequence). The sample comes from a study of T cell repertoires in cytomegalovirus infection. Overall study: Public TCR beta signatures were indicative of both CMV infection and a matching HLA type.

Study results and caveats: Across the ex vivo response, the dominant clonotypes were HLA-C-restricted CMV-specific TCR beta clonotypes. Cumulative frequency (of public TCR beta family members) identified carriers of CMV plus the relevant HLA.

V and J are TRBV7-9 and TRBJ2-7; 9 bases are a match to TRBD1. Material for sequencing was PBMCs. The sequence was collected from a human donor in good health (CMV status not recorded). Some clones in this sample may be carry-over from other donors' samples. CDR3 nucleotides: TGTGCCAGCAGCCATGGGGACAGGGACGAGCAGTACTTC. This sequence encodes CASSHGDRDEQYF.